This TCR beta chain was recovered during a study of blood T cells in healthy people across ages (dated by TCRdb to 2013 to 2016). About the investigation overall: In model experiments, template switching captured about one uniquely barcoded TCR beta cDNA molecule for every two T cells. Two additional independent replicas of 1 million unique cDNA reads from the same blood draw were analyzed for two donors (one aged 18 to 29 and one aged 80 or older). Donors were grouped into four age groups: young (average approximately 15 years), middle-aged (approximately 41), aged (around 60) and long-lived (about 90). To avoid experimental bias, donors of different ages were spread randomly across the sequencing lanes. The study measured age-related changes in TCR beta repertoire diversity using deep sequencing normalized with unique cDNA molecular identifiers. Broad study findings and their caveats: Estimates of total diversity based on one million sequenced T cells were regarded as lower bounds and as underestimates. Compared with the aged group, more naive CD4+ T cells, fewer expanded clones and increased TCR diversity were shown by the long-lived group, suggesting age selection. There was a strong correlation between observed TCR beta diversity and the percentage of naive T cells measured by flow cytometry. Observed TCR beta diversity per million T cells fell roughly linearly with age, and a significant reduction was already apparent by age around 39. Since profiling was done on bulk unsorted PBMCs, naive and antigen-experienced compartments could not be conclusively compared. Because the CMV infection status of the donors was unknown, age-related changes in expanded clonotypes may potentially have been confounded.

The library was produced with 5' RACE. The sequencer listed for this sample is Illumina HiSeq 2500. A second PCR of about 6 to 11 cycles was run with a J-beta primer mix and a sample-barcoded 5' primer. A unique molecular identifier was introduced onto each TCR beta cDNA molecule by a template-switch 5' adaptor carrying 12 random nucleotides. Each sample yielded at least 3 million CDR3-containing paired-end reads. First-strand cDNA synthesis was performed from all RNA using the Mint cDNA synthesis kit, with priming by a TRBC-specific oligonucleotide. Following uracil-DNA glycosylase treatment, a first 18-cycle PCR with universal primers M1SS and BC2_uni_R was performed on all cDNA. As for the authors' bioinformatics: Each sample was normalized by randomly selecting 1 million high-quality reads, each carrying a distinct molecular identifier. Reads with shared molecular identifiers were discarded instead of being binned into consensus sequences. MiTCR, set to a Q25 quality threshold and the strictest error-elimination algorithm, was used for CDR3 identification, clonotype clustering and error correction. A nonparametric unseen species model using Euler transformation provided a lower-bound estimate of total TCR beta diversity. TCRdb's own reprocessing of the public reads used fastp at Q25 and MiXCR and kept productive beta chains. Every CDR3 protein is listed once, alongside the most common genes and DNA of its rows. The V and J calls shown here were made by TCRdb, not taken from the authors' results. The sample table shows fewer than 1 million distinct CDR3 sequences, and under 45% are seen once. Jointly, the top ten make up under 20% of the sample.

This clonotype was observed a few times. The antigen it recognizes is unknown. No base qualities exist here, and no much larger clone lies one base off it. CDR3 length: 16 amino acids, cysteine to phenylalanine. Of the read, only the CDR3 DNA is kept; its 48 bases are in frame from base 1. V is clipped by 1 base and J by 0 bases, and the sequence between their germline boundaries is 10 bases long. Taken from the germline V gene, the CDR1 and CDR2 loops are SGHVS and FQNEAQ. Donors were 39 systemically healthy Caucasian individuals from Russia aged roughly 6 to 90 years. Each donor gave 8 to 10 milliliters of peripheral blood, drawn into EDTA-treated Vacutainer tubes. Ficoll-Paque density-gradient centrifugation was used to isolate PBMCs, with at least 6.5 million per sample. Trizol reagent was used to extract total RNA from PBMCs, with at least 6 micrograms per sample. For every donor, flow cytometry on a PBMC aliquot measured the percentage of naive CD45RAhigh/CD27high T cells.

Input material: blood. This receptor was taken from a man aged 55 to 70 in good health. The sequence links TRBV7-8 to TRBJ1-5, with the D segment identity uncertain. The nucleotides read TGTGCCAGCAGCTTAGGCTTTCTTTATAGCAATCAGCCCCAGCATTTT. Translation gives CASSLGFLYSNQPQHF.